These 15 T cell receptor beta chains were sequenced from one sample in a study of T-cell reconstitution after alpha-beta-depleted transplantation in children. The library targeted TCRbeta and was prepared with unique molecular identifiers. TCRdb independently ran MiXCR on the PCR reads; one entry per CDR3 protein. The data contain about 980,000 distinct CDR3 sequences, about 26% of them singletons. Sequenced material: PBMCs, mostly from graft donor cells, taken 360 days after TCRalphabeta/CD19-depleted stem cell transplant. The receptors come from a boy under three years old who had a stem cell transplant for SCID, so the T cells may come from the graft donor.

This clonotype was counted only a few times. The rearrangement uses TRBV6-5 and TRBJ1-2, with TRBD1 as a possible D gene (6 bases). This CDR3 has 16 amino acids. CDR1 is MNHEY and CDR2 is SVGAGI in the germline V gene. Trimming stripped 2 bases from V and 6 bases from J, with 19 bases between. CDR3 coding DNA: TGTGCCAGCAGTTACCAGGGACAAATTTCGAAGGATGGCTACACCTTC. Its translation: CASSYQGQISKDGYTF.

This clonotype was recorded many times. The J gene is TRBJ1-5, the V gene TRBV4-2, with 7 bases that match TRBD1. Unmatched junction bases numbered 1, after V lost 0 bases and J lost 2 bases. From germline, CDR1 is LGHNA and CDR2 YNFKEQ. This CDR3 has 15 residues. CDR3 residues: CASSQDDRGNQPQHF. The CDR3 DNA is TGTGCCAGCAGCCAAGATGACAGGGGCAATCAGCCCCAGCATTTT.

The chain is built from TRBV4-2 and TRBJ1-1; a weak D match, TRBD1 (5 bases). Germline loops: CDR1 LGHNA, CDR2 YNFKEQ. V was clipped by 2 bases and J by 3 bases, with 10 bases between them. The CDR3 has 14 amino acids. The DNA of the CDR3 is TGTGCCAGCAGCCAAAACGGGGGGGACACTGAAGCTTTCTTT. As protein: CASSQNGGDTEAFF.

The chain links TRBV10-2 to TRBJ2-7, with D possibly being TRBD1 or TRBD2 (5 bases each). This CDR3 is 18 amino acids long. The ends were cut back, 0 bases at V and 2 bases at J, with 20 bases in the middle. The germline gives CDR1 WSHSY, CDR2 SAAADI. The CDR3 DNA follows: TGCGCCAGCAGTGAGTCGACAAGGACTCGGGACCGGACCTACGAGCAGTACTTC. Amino acid sequence: CASSESTRTRDRTYEQYF.

In its sample, this clonotype was seen a few times. J is TRBJ2-5 and V is TRBV5-1; TRBD1 might be the D (6 bases). Looked up from germline, CDR1 is SGHRS and CDR2 is YFSETQ. The ends were cut back, 0 bases at V and 4 bases at J, with 13 bases in the middle. This CDR3 is 15 amino acids long. DNA for the CDR3: TGCGCCAGCAGCTTGGGTTACAGGGACGGAGAGACCCAGTACTTC. Translating it yields CASSLGYRDGETQYF.

This clonotype has just a few counts. V usage is TRBV4-1 and J usage is TRBJ1-2; the match to TRBD1 covers 7 bases. The ends lost 0 bases at V and 2 bases at J; junction bases unmatched: 9. The CDR3 totals 17 residues. Germline V gene sequence: CDR1 MGHRA, CDR2 YSYEKL. The CDR3 protein is CASSQDKGKQGNYGYTF. CDR3 bases: TGCGCCAGCAGCCAAGATAAGGGGAAACAGGGGAACTATGGCTACACCTTC.

The chain recombines TRBV5-6 with TRBJ2-7; D call uncertain. The V gene's germline CDR1 is SGHDT and CDR2 YYEEEE. The CDR3 is 20 residues long. V was shortened by 2 bases and J by 2 bases, with 29 bases between the two germline ends. The CDR3 coding sequence is TGTGCCAGCAGCTTAAGGGTAGGTCGGCAGAGACTCACAGAAGCCTACGAGCAGTACTTC. It codes for CASSLRVGRQRLTEAYEQYF.

As concerns this clonotype: A much bigger clone sits one base away, suggesting this may be a read error. CDR3 DNA sequence: TGCGCCAGCAGCCAAACAGGGTCCTACGAGGAGTACTTC. Protein sequence: CASSQTGSYEEYF. This chain connects TRBV4-1 to TRBJ2-7; TRBD1 might be the D (6 bases). CDR1 is MGHRA and CDR2 is YSYEKL in the germline V gene. The CDR3 extends over 13 amino acids.

The chain is built from TRBV18 and TRBJ2-1; perhaps TRBD1 as D (6 bases). The V and J ends lost 3 bases and 0 bases respectively, with 15 bases between them. CDR1 is KGHSH and CDR2 is LQKENI in the germline V gene. This CDR3 is built from 17 residues. CDR3 in DNA: TGTGCCAGCTCACCGCTCGGACAGTTCAACTCCTACAATGAGCAGTTCTTC. Its translation: CASSPLGQFNSYNEQFF. Complete variable domain (other parts from reference TRBV18 and TRBJ2-1): NAGVMQNPRHLVRRRGQEARLRCSPMKGHSHVYWYRQLPEEGLKFMVYLQKENIIDESGMPKERFSAEFPKEGPSILRIQQVVRGDSAAYFCASSPLGQFNSYNEQFFGPGTRLTVL.

This clonotype was found a few times. The J gene is TRBJ2-1, the V gene TRBV4-2; 8 positions match TRBD2. The germline V gene has CDR1 LGHNA and CDR2 YNFKEQ. The CDR3 is made up of 16 amino acids. V lost 5 bases to trimming and J lost 7 bases; unmatched junction nucleotides: 13. CDR3 nucleotide sequence: TGTGCCAGCAGCAAACTAGCGGACACGGTGGTGAATGAGCAGTTCTTC. Its translation: CASSKLADTVVNEQFF.

This sequence joins TRBV4-1 and TRBJ2-4; weak D call: TRBD1 (5 bases). V lost 1 base, J lost 0 bases, and 10 bases lay in between. From germline, CDR1 is MGHRA and CDR2 YSYEKL. This CDR3 region has 16 residues. CDR3 region: CASSQVWGLAKNIQYF. The CDR3 DNA follows: TGCGCCAGCAGCCAAGTGTGGGGCCTAGCCAAAAACATTCAGTACTTC.

V is TRBV27 and J is TRBJ2-3, with D uncertain. This CDR3 has 15 residues. Germline V gives CDR1 MNHEY, CDR2 SMNVEV (reference sequence). The V end lost 3 bases, the J end lost 2 bases, and 12 bases lay between the germline ends. Here the CDR3 reads CASSLWGRPTDTQYF. For the CDR3, the DNA is TGTGCCAGCAGTTTGTGGGGTAGGCCCACAGATACGCAGTATTTT.

This chain joins TRBV29-1 and TRBJ2-1; 9 bases fit TRBD2. Trimming removed 1 base from V and 4 bases from J; junction bases left unmatched: 2. The CDR3 totals 14 residues. The germline V gene has CDR1 SQVTM and CDR2 ANQGSEA. The CDR3, as DNA: TGCAGCGTTGAAGGACTAGCGGTTTACAATGAGCAGTTCTTC. This encodes CSVEGLAVYNEQFF.

This clonotype appeared a few times. The gene calls are TRBV4-1 and TRBJ2-5; D remains unclear. Looked up from germline, CDR1 is MGHRA and CDR2 is YSYEKL. V lost 0 bases and J lost 3, with 8 bases in between. CDR3 size: 14 residues. For the CDR3, the DNA is TGCGCCAGCAGCCAAGATTCCGGAGAAGAGACCCAGTACTTC. This gives the protein CASSQDSGEETQYF.

This clonotype was observed a few times. The chain couples TRBV12-3 or TRBV12-4 to TRBJ1-2; TRBD1 is a possible D gene (5 bases). The CDR3 is 10 amino acids. V was pared by 8 bases and J by 4 bases, with 5 bases between. CDR3 region: CASGTYGYTF. CDR3 nucleotide sequence: TGTGCCAGCGGGACCTATGGCTACACCTTC.